The source of this T cell receptor beta chain is a study of T-cell reconstitution after alpha-beta-depleted transplantation in children. TCRbeta library construction was performed incorporating unique molecular identifiers. In TCRdb, the PCR reads were re-called with MiXCR into one record per CDR3 protein. This table holds about a million distinct CDR3 sequences, about 26% found once. Germline V gene data show CDR1 as SNHLY and CDR2 as FYNNEI. This CDR3 region has 14 residues. Trimming cost V 5 bases and J 0 bases, with 10 bases left between them. This clonotype was counted a few times. This TCR was recovered from a boy under two years old who had a stem cell transplant for SCID, so the T cells may come from the graft donor. V is TRBV2 and J is TRBJ1-1; a possible D gene is TRBD1 (5 bases). The material was PBMCs, mostly from graft donor cells, obtained 360 days after TCRalphabeta/CD19-depleted stem cell transplant. The CDR3: CASSPQGVNTEAFF. CDR3 bases: TGTGCCAGCAGTCCCCAGGGAGTGAACACTGAAGCTTTCTTT.